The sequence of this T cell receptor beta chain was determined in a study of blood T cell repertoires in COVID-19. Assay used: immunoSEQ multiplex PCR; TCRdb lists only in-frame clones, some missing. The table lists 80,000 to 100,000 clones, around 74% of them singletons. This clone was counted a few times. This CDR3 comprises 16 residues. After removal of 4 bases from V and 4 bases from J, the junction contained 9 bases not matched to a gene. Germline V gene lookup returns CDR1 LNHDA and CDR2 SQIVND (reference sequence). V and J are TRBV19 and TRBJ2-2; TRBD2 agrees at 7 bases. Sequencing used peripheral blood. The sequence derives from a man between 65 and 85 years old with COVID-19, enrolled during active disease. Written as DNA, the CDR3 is TGTGCCAGTAGTACGTTGGCGGGAGTCATCACCGGGGAGCTGTTTTTT. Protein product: CASSTLAGVITGELFF. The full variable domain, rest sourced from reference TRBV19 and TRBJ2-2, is DGGITQSPKYLFRKEGQNVTLSCEQNLNHDAMYWYRQDPGQGLRLIYYSQIVNDFQKGDIAEGYSVSREKKESFPLTVTSAQKNPTAFYLCASSTLAGVITGELFFGEGSRLTVL.